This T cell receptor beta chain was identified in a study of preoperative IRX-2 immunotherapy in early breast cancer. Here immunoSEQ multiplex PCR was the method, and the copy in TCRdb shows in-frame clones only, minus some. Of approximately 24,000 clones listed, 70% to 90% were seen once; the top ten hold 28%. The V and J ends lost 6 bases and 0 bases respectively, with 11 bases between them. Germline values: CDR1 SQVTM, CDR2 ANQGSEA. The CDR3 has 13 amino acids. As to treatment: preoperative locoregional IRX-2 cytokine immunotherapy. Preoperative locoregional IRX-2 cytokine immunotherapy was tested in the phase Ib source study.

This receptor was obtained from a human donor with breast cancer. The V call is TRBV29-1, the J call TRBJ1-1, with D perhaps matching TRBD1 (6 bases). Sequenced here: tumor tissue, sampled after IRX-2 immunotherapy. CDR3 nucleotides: TGCAGCGTATCGGGACAAGTGAACACTGAAGCTTTCTTT. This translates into CSVSGQVNTEAFF.